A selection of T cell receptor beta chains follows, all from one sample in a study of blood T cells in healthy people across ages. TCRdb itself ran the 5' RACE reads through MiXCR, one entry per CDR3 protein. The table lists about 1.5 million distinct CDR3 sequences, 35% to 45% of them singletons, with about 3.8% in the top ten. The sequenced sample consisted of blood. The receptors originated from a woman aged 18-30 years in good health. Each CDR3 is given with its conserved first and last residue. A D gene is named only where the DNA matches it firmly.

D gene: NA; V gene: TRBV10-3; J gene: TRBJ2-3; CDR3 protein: CAIGGLGLTDTQYF
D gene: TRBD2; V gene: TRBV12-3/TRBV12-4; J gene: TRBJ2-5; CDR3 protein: CASRPEGPSGIGGSYNEQYF
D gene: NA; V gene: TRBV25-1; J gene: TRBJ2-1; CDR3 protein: CASSSGTDSYNEQSF
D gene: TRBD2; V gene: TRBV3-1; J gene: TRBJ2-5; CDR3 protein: CASSQEVAGPQETQYF
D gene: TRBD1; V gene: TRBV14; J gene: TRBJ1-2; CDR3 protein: CASSHRQGMPYGYTF
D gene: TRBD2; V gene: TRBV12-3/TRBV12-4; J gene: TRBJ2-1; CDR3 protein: CASSPRTSVYNEQFF
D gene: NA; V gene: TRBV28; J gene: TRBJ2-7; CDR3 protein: CASSFPTGGGYEQYF
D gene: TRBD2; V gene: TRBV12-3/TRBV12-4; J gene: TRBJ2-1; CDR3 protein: CASSNGRTSANEQFF
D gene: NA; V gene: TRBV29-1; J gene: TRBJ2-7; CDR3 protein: CSVRDFHSYEQYF
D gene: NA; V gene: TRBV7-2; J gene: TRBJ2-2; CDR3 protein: CASSLRRTQGANTGELFF
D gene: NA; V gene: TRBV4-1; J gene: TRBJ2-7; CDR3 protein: CASSQDRDTTYEQYF
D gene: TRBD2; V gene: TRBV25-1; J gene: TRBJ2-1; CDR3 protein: CASGELGTSATHEQFF
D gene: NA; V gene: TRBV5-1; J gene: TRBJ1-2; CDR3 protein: CASSLELTYGYTF
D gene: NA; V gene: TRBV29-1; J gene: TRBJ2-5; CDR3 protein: CSVGAYSGARQETQYF
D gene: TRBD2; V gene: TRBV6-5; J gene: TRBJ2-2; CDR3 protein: CASSLLAGAPGELFF
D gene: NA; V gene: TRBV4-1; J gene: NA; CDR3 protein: CASSPSRLVANEQYF
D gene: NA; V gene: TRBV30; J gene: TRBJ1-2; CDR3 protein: CAWSVKSGNGYTF
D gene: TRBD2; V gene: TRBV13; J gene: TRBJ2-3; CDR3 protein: CASSPRGGEPDTQYF
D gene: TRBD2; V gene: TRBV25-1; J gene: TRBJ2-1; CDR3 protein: CASSPSGLAGEGVYNEQFF
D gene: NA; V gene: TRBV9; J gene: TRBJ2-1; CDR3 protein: CASSVVVGKGEQFF
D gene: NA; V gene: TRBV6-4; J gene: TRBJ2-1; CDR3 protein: CASSPESGTNEQFF
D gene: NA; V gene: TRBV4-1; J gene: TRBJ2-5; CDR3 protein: CASSQDSPSTNNEQYF
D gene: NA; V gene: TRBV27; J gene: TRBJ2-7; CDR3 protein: CASNMAGGSYEQYF
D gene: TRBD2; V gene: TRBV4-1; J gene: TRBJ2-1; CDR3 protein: CASSRTMGGGTYNEQFF
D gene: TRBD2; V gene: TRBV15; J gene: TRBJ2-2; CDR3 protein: CATRQGLANTGELFF
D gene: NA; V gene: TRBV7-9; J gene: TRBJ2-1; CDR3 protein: CASSLGLFAYNEQFF
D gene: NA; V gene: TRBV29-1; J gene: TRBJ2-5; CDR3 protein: CSVESGHDSVETQYF
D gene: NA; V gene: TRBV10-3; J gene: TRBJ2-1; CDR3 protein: CAISESGYAEQFF
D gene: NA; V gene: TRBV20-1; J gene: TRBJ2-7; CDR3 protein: CSARTAGSYNEQYF
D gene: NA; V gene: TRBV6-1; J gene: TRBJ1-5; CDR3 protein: CASRRHRVNQPQHF
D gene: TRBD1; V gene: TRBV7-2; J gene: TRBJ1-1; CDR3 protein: CANSLGNRGNTEAFF
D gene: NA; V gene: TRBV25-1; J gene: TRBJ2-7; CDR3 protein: CASSEQTGTISYEQYF
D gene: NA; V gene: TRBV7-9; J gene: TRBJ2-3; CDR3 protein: CASSLGQAYTDTQYF
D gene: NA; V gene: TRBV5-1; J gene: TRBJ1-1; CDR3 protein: CATKPGGLNTEAFF
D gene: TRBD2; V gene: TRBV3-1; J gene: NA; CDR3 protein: CASSRLGGSSYKEQYF
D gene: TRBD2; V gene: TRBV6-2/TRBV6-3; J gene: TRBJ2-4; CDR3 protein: CASSARLAKAKNIQYF
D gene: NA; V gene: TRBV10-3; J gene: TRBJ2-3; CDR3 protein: CAISVRLDTDTQYF
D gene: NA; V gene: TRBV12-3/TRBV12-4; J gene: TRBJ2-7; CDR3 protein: CASSFGGDEQYF
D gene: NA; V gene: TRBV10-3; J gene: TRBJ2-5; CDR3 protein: CATLGFANREYF
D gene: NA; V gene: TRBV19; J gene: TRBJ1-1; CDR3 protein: CASSLQTVTEAFF
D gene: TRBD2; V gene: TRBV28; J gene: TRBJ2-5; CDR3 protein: CASSLWASGNSGNEQYF
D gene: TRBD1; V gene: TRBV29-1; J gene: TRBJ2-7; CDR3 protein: CSVAHGTGYEQYF
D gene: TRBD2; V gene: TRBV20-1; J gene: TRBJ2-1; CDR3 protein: CSARDTGLAGSSYNEQFF